This record concerns one T cell receptor (beta chain) sequence. What antigen it recognizes has not been identified. Nothing much larger sits one base from this clone, and base qualities are not available. The trial excluded patients who had a history of autoimmune disease or were on systemic immunosuppression. Peripheral blood for TCR sequencing was collected from all dose cohorts at baseline, on cycle 4 day 1, and on cycle 7 day 1. Samples were obtained from an open-label, multicenter, first-in-human phase I dose-escalation trial of ivuxolimab. Adults with locally advanced or metastatic head and neck squamous cell, hepatocellular, melanoma or renal cell carcinoma were enrolled in the trial. CD4+ and CD8+ T cells were sorted separately from peripheral blood before TCR sequencing. For sequencing of the TCRbeta CDR3 region, genomic DNA was extracted from the sorted cells. TCRbeta CDR3 regions were sequenced using the immunoSEQ Assay. Held by TCRdb, this immuneACCESS table contains in-frame sequences only and omits some clones. Under half of the omission traces to an unresolved V gene where checked; the cause of the rest is unknown. The sample table lists about 38,000 clones, about nine tenths of them with a count of one. Roughly 9% of the sample belongs to the ten largest clones.

This record comes from a study of OX40 agonist ivuxolimab in advanced cancers. Background for the entire study: The costimulatory receptor OX40 (CD134) was targeted by ivuxolimab, a fully human IgG2 agonistic monoclonal antibody. Intravenous ivuxolimab was administered to patients every 2 weeks at six dose levels: 0.01, 0.1, 0.3, 1.5, 3 and 10 mg/kg. Of the roughly 51 dose-escalation patients, hepatocellular carcinoma was present in around 19, melanoma in some 15, renal cell carcinoma in 9 and head and neck cancer in 9. A male proportion of almost 85% and a mean age of approximately 61 years, ranging from roughly 20 to 80, were recorded for the dose-escalation cohort. Patients were allowed to have had prior anti-PD-1, anti-PD-L1 or anti-CTLA-4 therapy, and 40% of the dose-escalation patients had previously received checkpoint inhibitors. Partial responses were achieved by three dose-escalation patients, of whom one had hepatocellular carcinoma and two had cutaneous melanoma. The purpose of peripheral TCRbeta sequencing was to test whether ivuxolimab changed TCR sequence diversity and led to clonal T-cell expansion. The monotherapy dose-escalation portion (N ≈ 50 patients) of the phase I ivuxolimab trial is reported in the paper. Broad study findings and their caveats: Which antigens the clonally expanded peripheral T cells were specific for was not determined. Low levels of normalized T-cell clonal expansion were also seen in some nonresponding patients. In partial responders in the 0.1-3.0 mg/kg groups, normalized peripheral clonal expansion was found to be among the lowest, especially among CD8+ T cells. After ivuxolimab, CD8+ T cells had more expanded clones than CD4+ T cells on average. At doses from 0.1 to 3.0 mg/kg, clonal expansion was seen in both CD4+ and CD8+ blood T cells between baseline and week 6.

CDR1 SQVTM and CDR2 ANQGSEA are derived from the germline V gene. Germline trimming amounts to 4 bases on V and 4 bases on J, with 6 as the count of junction bases outside the gene matches. From the cysteine up to the phenylalanine, the CDR3 has a length of 14 residues. Only the CDR3 region is kept as DNA, spanning 42 bases read in frame from base 1. The sequences come from CD4+ or CD8+ T cells sorted from blood, collected in a trial of the OX40 agonist ivuxolimab. This clonotype originated in an adult with an advanced solid tumor such as melanoma, head and neck, liver or kidney cancer. The chain was built from TRBV29-1 and TRBJ2-3; a stretch of 9 junction bases matches TRBD2. The encoded CDR3 is CSVVLAGGPDTQYF. At the DNA level, the sequence is TGCAGCGTTGTTCTGGCGGGAGGGCCAGATACGCAGTATTTT.